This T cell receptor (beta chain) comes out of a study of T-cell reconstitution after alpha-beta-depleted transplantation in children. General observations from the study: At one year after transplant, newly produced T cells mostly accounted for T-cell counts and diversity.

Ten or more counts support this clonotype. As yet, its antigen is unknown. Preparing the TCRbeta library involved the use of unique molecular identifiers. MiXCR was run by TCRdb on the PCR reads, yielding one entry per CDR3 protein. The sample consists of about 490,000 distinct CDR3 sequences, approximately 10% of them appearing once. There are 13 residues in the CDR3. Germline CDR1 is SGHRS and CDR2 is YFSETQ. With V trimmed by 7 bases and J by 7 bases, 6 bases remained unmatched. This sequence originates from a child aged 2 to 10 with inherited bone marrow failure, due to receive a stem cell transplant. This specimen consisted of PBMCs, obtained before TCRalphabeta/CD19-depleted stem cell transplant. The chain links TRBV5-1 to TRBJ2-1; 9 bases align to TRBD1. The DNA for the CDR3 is TGCGCCAGCGGAACAGGGGGCTTAAATGAGCAGTTCTTC. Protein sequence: CASGTGGLNEQFF.